This T cell receptor beta chain is drawn from a study of cytomegalovirus exposure and HLA in healthy donors. Study-wide results and caveats: Most TCR sequences proved rare, with some public TCRs found in many donors.

The PCR ran on 60 Vbeta and 13 Jbeta primers. The assay was immunoSEQ multiplex PCR, and TCRdb's table has in-frame clones only and misses some. This table holds roughly 180,000 clones, roughly 85% found once. To note about this clone: No antigen is known for it.

Germline CDR1 SGHVS, CDR2 FQNEAQ. This CDR3 has 15 amino acids. V was trimmed by 2 bases and J by 5 bases, leaving 16 bases between them. The J gene is TRBJ2-7, the V gene TRBV7-8; weak D call: TRBD1 (5 bases). The source material was PBMCs. The TCR sequence derives from a man aged 25-45 years in good health and CMV-seronegative. CDR3 nucleotides: TGTGCCAGCAGCTTATCCGTTCAGGGAATCCACGAGCAGTACTTC. Encoded protein: CASSLSVQGIHEQYF.